The T cell receptor (beta chain) described here comes from a study of T cell responses to AZD1222 COVID-19 vaccine. Study-wide points: Increases in Spike-specific TCR breadth and depth were seen after two AZD1222 doses. Donors were mostly white British, more females; clonal diversity possibly underestimated. Just a handful of AZD1222 recipients tested seropositive at baseline. CD4 TCRs linked to vaccination spanned spike, dominating at 160-218 and 743-854.

A word on this clone: Its target is unknown.

Between the trimmed V and J ends, which lost 3 bases and 3 bases, there was a span of 12 bases. The CDR3 runs to 14 residues. Looked up from germline, CDR1 is SEHNR and CDR2 is FQNEAQ (reference sequence). Only in-frame clones appear in the TCRdb table, and some are missing; sequencing was by immunoSEQ multiplex PCR. This sample has some 170,000 clones, with over 80% found just once. The source was peripheral blood, collected 28 days after the second dose of the MenACWY control vaccine. The clonotype comes from an adult who received the MenACWY meningococcal vaccine as a control. This chain links TRBV7-9 with TRBJ2-7, with D unclear. CDR3 amino acids: CASSLVQTDYEQYF. The DNA of the CDR3 is TGTGCCAGCAGCTTGGTTCAAACTGACTACGAGCAGTACTTC.